This T cell receptor beta chain was observed in a study of blood T cell repertoires in COVID-19. In germline, CDR1 is MGHRA, CDR2 YSYEKL. The CDR3 is made up of 18 amino acids. V shed 1 base, J shed 0 bases, and the junction held 4 bases outside the gene matches. Authors' methods: Amplification of reference gene primers was used by the study to estimate nucleated cell counts. Only in-frame clones appear in the TCRdb table, and some are missing; sequencing was by immunoSEQ multiplex PCR. V and J calls and clone size are given by that table; D and trimming were obtained from the DNA. The table has 100,000 or so clones, about 85% seen once.

This TCR came from a man between 50 and 59 years old with active COVID-19. The chain recombines TRBV4-1 with TRBJ2-2; 11 nucleotides match TRBD1. Sequencing input: peripheral blood. The CDR3 here is CASSQGTGGAPNTGELFF. The CDR3 DNA reads as TGCGCCAGCAGCCAAGGGACAGGGGGCGCGCCGAACACCGGGGAGCTGTTTTTT.